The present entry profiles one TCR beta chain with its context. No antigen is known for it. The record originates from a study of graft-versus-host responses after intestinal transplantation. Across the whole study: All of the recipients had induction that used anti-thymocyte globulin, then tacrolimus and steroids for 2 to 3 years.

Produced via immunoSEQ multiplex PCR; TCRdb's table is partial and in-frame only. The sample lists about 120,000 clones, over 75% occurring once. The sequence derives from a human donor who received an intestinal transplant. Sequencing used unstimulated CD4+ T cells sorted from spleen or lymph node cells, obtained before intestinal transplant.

This CDR3 is CASSEGQYYEQYF. CDR3 DNA: TGTGCCAGCAGCGAGGGACAGTATTACGAGCAGTACTTC. The rearrangement links TRBV6-1 to TRBJ2-7, with TRBD1 identical over 7 bases. V lost 6 bases, J lost 4 bases, and 6 bases stayed unmatched. CDR3 length equals 13 residues. Germline CDR1 and CDR2: MNHNS and SASEGT.